Below are 18 T cell receptor beta chains sequenced from a single sample in a study of patients and donors after allogeneic stem cell transplantation. TCRdb used MiXCR to reprocess the RT-PCR reads, holding one entry per CDR3 protein. The table has about a million distinct CDR3 sequences, 18% seen once. Sequenced input: blood, either unsorted or a sorted T cell fraction (not recorded which). The origin of the receptors is a human donor who was either an allogeneic HSCT recipient or a stem cell or donor lymphocyte infusion donor (not recorded which). It is not recorded whose cells these are; they may come from a transplant donor.

This clonotype showed up just a few times. The chain uses TRBV9 and TRBJ2-5, with D possibly TRBD1 on 6 matching bases. V lost 3 bases to trimming and J lost 1 base, with 10 bases between them. The CDR3 length is 14 residues. CDR1 SGDLS and CDR2 YYNGEE come from the germline V gene. CDR3 sequence: CASSGTAFQETQYF. The CDR3 DNA reads as TGTGCCAGCAGCGGGACAGCCTTCCAAGAGACCCAGTACTTC.

V usage is TRBV20-1 and J usage is TRBJ2-7; possibly TRBD1 for D (6 bases). Looked up from germline, CDR1 is DFQATT and CDR2 is SNEGSKA (reference sequence). This CDR3 contains 12 residues. V shed 8 bases and J shed 2 bases, with 13 bases lying between them. The CDR3 here is CSPVRGAYEQYF. The CDR3 coding sequence is TGCAGTCCGGTCAGGGGTGCCTACGAGCAGTACTTC.

This clonotype showed up many times. V gene TRBV12-3 or TRBV12-4 combines with J gene TRBJ1-5; tentatively, D is TRBD1 (6 bases). The ends were cut back, 6 bases at V and 7 bases at J, with 16 bases in the middle. The CDR3 totals 14 residues. As DNA, the CDR3 is TGTGCCAGCAGCCTTACAGGGATGGGCCAGCCCCAGCATTTT. It is translated as CASSLTGMGQPQHF.

The gene calls are TRBV30 and TRBJ1-2; D is uncertain. Trimming stripped 4 bases from V and 3 bases from J, with 9 bases between. The CDR3 covers 12 residues. Germline V gene lookup returns CDR1 GTSNPN and CDR2 SVGIG (reference sequence). The CDR3 reads CAWILADYGYTF. As DNA, the CDR3 is TGTGCCTGGATCCTCGCCGACTATGGCTACACCTTC.

This sequence joins TRBV6-2 or TRBV6-3 and TRBJ1-1, with D perhaps matching TRBD1 (5 bases). Germline values: CDR1 MNHEY, CDR2 SVGEGT. V lost 2 bases, J lost 6 bases, and 16 bases lay in between. CDR3 size: 15 residues. The CDR3 loop reads CASSYGGPGQAEAFF. In DNA, the CDR3 is TGTGCCAGCAGTTACGGAGGGCCGGGGCAGGCTGAAGCTTTCTTT.

This clonotype has a handful of counts. This sequence joins TRBV3-1 and TRBJ1-5, with D perhaps matching TRBD1 (6 bases). The CDR3 length is 15 residues. V lost 7 bases, J lost 5 bases, and 18 bases lay in between. Germline CDR1 reads LGHDT; CDR2 reads YNNKEL (reference sequence). CDR3 coding DNA: TGTGCCAGCACCCTAGGGATCAGGGGAGATCAGCCCCAGCATTTT. Protein product: CASTLGIRGDQPQHF.

This clonotype was observed a handful of times. The rearrangement joins TRBV5-5 to TRBJ1-2, with TRBD1 as a possible D gene (5 bases). Germline V gene data show CDR1 as SGHKS and CDR2 as YYEKEE (reference sequence). This CDR3 has 16 amino acids. V was pared by 0 bases and J by 5 bases, with 17 bases between. The CDR3 loop is CASSLGQLVPLYGYTF. CDR3 in DNA: TGTGCCAGCAGCTTGGGACAGTTGGTCCCCCTTTATGGCTACACCTTC.

There are a few counts of this clonotype. The chain joins TRBV12-3 or TRBV12-4 to TRBJ2-5; 9 bases are a match to TRBD2. The junction had 6 bases not matched to a gene; V was cut back by 3 bases and J by 1 base. The CDR3 loop spans 16 amino acids. The CDR3 DNA reads TGTGCCAGCAGTTTTAGTGGGACTAGCCGCCAAGAGACCCAGTACTTC. Residues: CASSFSGTSRQETQYF.

The CDR3 bases are TGCGCCAGCAGCCAGGGGGACAGGACTTTGCCCTACGAGCAGTACTTC. The encoded protein is CASSQGDRTLPYEQYF. This sequence joins TRBV4-1 and TRBJ2-7; TRBD1 aligns across 8 bases. V shed 3 bases, J shed 2 bases, and the junction held 9 bases outside the gene matches. Germline CDR1 is MGHRA and CDR2 is YSYEKL. The CDR3 is 16 amino acids.

This clonotype was counted only a few times. V usage is TRBV29-1 and J usage is TRBJ1-1, with 8 bases matching TRBD1. The germline gives CDR1 SQVTM, CDR2 ANQGSEA. V shed 6 bases, J shed 3 bases, and the junction held 6 bases outside the gene matches. The CDR3 sequence is 13 residues long. CDR3 residues: CSVTDRADTEAFF. CDR3 in DNA: TGCAGCGTGACGGACAGGGCGGACACTGAAGCTTTCTTT.

There are a few counts of this clonotype. This rearrangement joins TRBV5-8 to TRBJ1-2; D is possibly TRBD1 (5 bases). CDR1 is SGHTS and CDR2 is YDEGEE in the germline V gene. Trimming took off 5 bases at V and 4 bases at J, with 9 bases between the two ends. This CDR3 spans 12 amino acids. CDR3 coding DNA: TGTGCCAGCAGGTTGACAGTCTATGGCTACACCTTC. This sequence encodes CASRLTVYGYTF.

This clonotype was observed many times. This chain links TRBV7-2 with TRBJ2-1; possibly TRBD2 for D (6 bases). This CDR3 contains 14 residues. Trimming removed 5 bases from V and 5 bases from J, with 13 bases in between. Germline CDR1 and CDR2: SGHTA and FQGNSA. The CDR3 sequence: CASSQGLANNEQFF. As DNA, the CDR3 is TGTGCCAGCAGCCAGGGACTGGCTAACAATGAGCAGTTCTTC.

The sample holds a few counts of this clonotype. The chain employs TRBV7-2 and TRBJ2-1; 9 positions match TRBD1. There are 15 residues in the CDR3. Germline CDR1 is SGHTA and CDR2 is FQGNSA. V trimming: 3 bases; J trimming: 4 bases; junction bases outside the gene matches: 4. This CDR3 reads CASSFQDRGYNEQFF. The CDR3, as DNA: TGTGCCAGCAGCTTCCAGGACAGGGGATACAATGAGCAGTTCTTC.

The table lists this clonotype with many counts. J is TRBJ2-1 and V is TRBV5-1; D ambiguous. The germline CDR1 and CDR2 sequences are SGHRS and YFSETQ. V dropped 3 bases and J dropped 4 bases, with 8 bases sitting between them. The CDR3 length is 13 residues. The CDR3 DNA reads as TGCGCCAGCAGCTACAGAGGTTACAATGAGCAGTTCTTC. Translating it yields CASSYRGYNEQFF.

The V and J genes are TRBV19 and TRBJ2-1, with TRBD2 matching over 10 bases. The germline V gene encodes CDR1 LNHDA and CDR2 SQIVND (reference sequence). The CDR3 runs to 18 residues. J was trimmed by 4 bases and V by 4 bases; bases with no gene match: 13. The DNA for the CDR3 is TGTGCCAGTAGTAGATCGAGGGCTAGCGGGAGTGTATACAATGAGCAGTTCTTC. Amino acids: CASSRSRASGSVYNEQFF.

This clonotype occurred a few times. This chain uses TRBV7-8 with TRBJ2-7, with 8 bases fitting TRBD2. This CDR3 spans 14 amino acids. V was clipped by 5 bases and J by 5 bases; unmatched bases: 8. The germline V gene encodes CDR1 SGHVS and CDR2 FQNEAQ. The CDR3 region has the DNA TGTGCCAGCAGCCGCCGGGAGGGCCACGACGAGCAGTACTTC. As protein: CASSRREGHDEQYF. Supplemented by reference TRBV7-8 and TRBJ2-7, the full variable domain reads GAGVSQSPRYKVAKRGQDVALRCDPISGHVSLFWYQQALGQGPEFLTYFQNEAQLDKSGLPSDRFFAERPEGSVSTLKIQRTQQEDSAVYLCASSRREGHDEQYFGPGTRLTVT.

This sequence joins TRBV12-3 or TRBV12-4 and TRBJ2-7, with D unresolved. V was clipped by 2 bases and J by 6 bases, with 8 bases between them. The CDR3 spans 12 residues. The CDR3 bases are TGTGCCAGCAGTTTATGGATTGGCGAGCAGTACTTC. It is translated as CASSLWIGEQYF.

The rearrangement joins TRBV3-1 to TRBJ1-5; D unresolved. V gave up 0 bases and J gave up 6 bases, with 9 bases separating them. The germline gives CDR1 LGHDT, CDR2 YNNKEL (reference sequence). The CDR3 consists of 14 residues. The CDR3 sequence is CASSQDGEIQPQHF. The CDR3 DNA follows: TGTGCCAGCAGCCAAGACGGAGAGATTCAGCCCCAGCATTTT.